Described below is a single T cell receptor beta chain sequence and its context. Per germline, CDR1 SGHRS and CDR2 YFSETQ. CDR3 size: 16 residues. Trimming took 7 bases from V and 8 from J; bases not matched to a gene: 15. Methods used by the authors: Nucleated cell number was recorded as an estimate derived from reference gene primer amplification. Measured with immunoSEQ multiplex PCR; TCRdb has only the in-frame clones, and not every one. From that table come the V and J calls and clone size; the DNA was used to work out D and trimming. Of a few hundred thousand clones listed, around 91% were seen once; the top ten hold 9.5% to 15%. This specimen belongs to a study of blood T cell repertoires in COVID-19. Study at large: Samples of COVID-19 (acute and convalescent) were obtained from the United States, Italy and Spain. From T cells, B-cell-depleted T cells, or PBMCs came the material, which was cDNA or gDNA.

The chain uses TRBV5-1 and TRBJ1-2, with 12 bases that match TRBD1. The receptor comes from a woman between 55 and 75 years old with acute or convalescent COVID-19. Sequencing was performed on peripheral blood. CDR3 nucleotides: TGCGCCAGCCTCATAGCTCCGGGACAGGGGGCGCGGGGCTACACCTTC. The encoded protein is CASLIAPGQGARGYTF.